This T cell receptor beta chain was documented in a study of T cell responses to AZD1222 COVID-19 vaccine (dated by TCRdb to the early 2020s). In the study overall: A total of about 240 trial participants underwent TCR sequencing, of whom 200 to 220 received two doses of AZD1222 and some 26 received two doses of the MenACWY control vaccine. Trial participants were enrolled by age into subgroups of 18-55, 56-69 and 70-plus years, and around 150, 28 and 57 TCR-sequenced participants, respectively, were included in these subgroups. The full study reports these points: Because no day 14 peak-response samples were available, the repertoires could be characterized only after the peak T cell response. The 56-69-year group was small, and its depth increase did not reach significance, likely because of low power. Participants were mostly white British and included more females than males, and it was suggested by the authors that clonal diversity may have been underestimated. Reportedly, close to half of the unique spike-specific TCRs recognized epitopes lying outside the regions that are mutated in the B.1.351 and B.1.1.7 variants. The whole spike protein was spanned by vaccine-associated CD4 TCRs, and dominant responses were seen in regions 160-218 and 743-854. Spike-specific TCR breadth and depth rose significantly after two AZD1222 doses compared with day 0 and with MenACWY recipients. Only six AZD1222 recipients were SARS-CoV-2 seropositive at baseline, limiting conclusions about previously exposed vaccinees.

Taken from the germline V gene, the CDR1 and CDR2 loops are SQVTM and ANQGSEA. Trimming leaves V shorter by 7 bases and J shorter by 3 bases, with the junction holding 8 bases beyond the gene matches. The CDR3 runs 13 residues from the cysteine to the phenylalanine. Kept here is only the CDR3 DNA, which spans 39 bases and is read in frame from base 1. The CDR3 regions of human TCRbeta chains were analyzed by immunosequencing. The original methods were these. Repertoire TCRs were checked for matches against a reference library of SARS-CoV-2-specific TCRs that had been generated using the MIRA antigen-specificity platform. Breadth was defined as the fraction of unique TCRs that were SARS-CoV-2-associated, and depth was defined as the fraction of total T cells that were SARS-CoV-2-associated. Using the MIRA data, each spike-specific TCR was assigned both to the spike region to which the TCR was reactive and to a CD4 or CD8 class. Log10-transformed breadth and depth values were compared by one-way ANOVA with Sidak's multiple comparisons tests. TCRdb obtained this table from immuneACCESS and retained in-frame rearrangements with V and J assigned. These tables miss some clones; where compared with another copy, unresolved V genes account for less than half of the shortfall, and the remainder is unexplained. For V, J and clone size, that table is used; D and trimming come from the DNA. This sample has 150,000 to 200,000 clones in its table, and about nine tenths of those were observed once. Approximately 6.2% of the sample goes to the ten largest clones.

The time point label on this specimen signifies: about 28 days (+/-7) after the second vaccine dose. Because spike-specific TCR depth and breadth did not differ between the two schedules, AZD1222 recipients who got a second dose at roughly 4 weeks were pooled with those who got a second dose at roughly 12 weeks. Vaccinee samples were obtained from the UK trials COV001 and COV002, which included a single-blind randomized controlled phase 2/3 trial of AZD1222 (ChAdOx1 nCoV-19) in healthy adults. Trial participant PBMC samples were collected at day 0 and day 28 after the second dose for TCRbeta chain sequencing. Comment on this clone: Its cognate antigen has yet to be identified. Base qualities are not recorded, but no much larger clone differs from it by a single base.

The clonotype was recovered from an adult who received the AZD1222 COVID-19 vaccine. The starting material was peripheral blood, obtained 28 days after the second AZD1222 dose. The chain uses TRBV29-1 and TRBJ1-2, and 7 bases in between align with TRBD1. For the CDR3, the sequence is CSAVMTGYYGYTF. The DNA is as follows: TGCAGCGCCGTAATGACAGGGTACTATGGCTACACCTTC.